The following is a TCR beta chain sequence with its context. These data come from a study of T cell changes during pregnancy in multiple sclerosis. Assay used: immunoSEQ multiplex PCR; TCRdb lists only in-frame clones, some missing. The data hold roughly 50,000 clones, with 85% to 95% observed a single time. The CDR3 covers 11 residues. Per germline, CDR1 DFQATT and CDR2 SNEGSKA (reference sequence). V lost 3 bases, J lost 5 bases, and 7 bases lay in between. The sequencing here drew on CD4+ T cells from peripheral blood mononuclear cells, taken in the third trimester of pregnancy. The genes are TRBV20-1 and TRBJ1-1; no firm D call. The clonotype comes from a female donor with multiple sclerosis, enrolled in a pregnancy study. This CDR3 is CSASSVTEAFF. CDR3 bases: TGCAGTGCTAGTTCGGTAACTGAAGCTTTCTTT.